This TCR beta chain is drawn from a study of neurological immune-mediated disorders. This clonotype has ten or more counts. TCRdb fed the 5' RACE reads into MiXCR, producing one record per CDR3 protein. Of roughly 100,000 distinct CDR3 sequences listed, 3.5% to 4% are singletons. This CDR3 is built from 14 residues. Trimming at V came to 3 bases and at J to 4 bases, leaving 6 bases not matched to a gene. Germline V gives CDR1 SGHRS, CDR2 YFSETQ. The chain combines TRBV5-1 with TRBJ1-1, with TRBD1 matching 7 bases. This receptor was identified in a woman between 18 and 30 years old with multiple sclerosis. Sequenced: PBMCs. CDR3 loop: CASSWDSLSTEAFF. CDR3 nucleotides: TGCGCCAGCAGCTGGGACAGTTTGAGCACTGAAGCTTTCTTT.